Listed below are T cell receptor beta chains from one sample, sequenced in a study of beta chain features in type 1 diabetes. TCRdb's copy holds only in-frame clones and misses some; the assay was immunoSEQ multiplex PCR. Seen here are around 25,000 clones, under 70% observed once, and the top ten hold more than 0.95%. Sample: stem cell memory CD4+ T cells from blood. These receptors were obtained from a woman between 35 and 50 years old with type 1 diabetes. Each CDR3 is given with its conserved first and last residue. Each record gives: J gene, D gene, V gene, clone size, CDR3 protein, CDR3 DNA. D genes are given only for firm matches. Clone size, where shown, is once, few, many, or a class for clones that have expanded.

>TRBJ2-5|TRBD2|TRBV6-5|few
CASSQTSVEETQYF
TGTGCCAGCAGCCAGACTAGCGTGGAAGAGACCCAGTACTTC
>TRBJ2-1|NA|TRBV28|NA
CASSRLGLDSYNEQFF
TGTGCCAGCTCGCGATTGGGGCTAGACTCCTACAATGAGCAGTTCTTC
>TRBJ2-7|TRBD1|TRBV6-1|NA
CASKKGAMVEQYF
TGTGCCAGCAAAAAGGGGGCGATGGTTGAGCAGTACTTC
>TRBJ2-5|NA|TRBV7-2|NA
CASSLIYETQYF
TGTGCCAGCAGCTTAATCTACGAGACCCAGTACTTC
>TRBJ2-7|TRBD1|TRBV30|few
CAWAPGGQGSNF
TGTGCCTGGGCCCCGGGGGGACAGGGATCGAACTTC
>TRBJ2-1|TRBD1|TRBV5-1|NA
CASSSQGANEQFF
TGCGCCAGCAGCTCACAGGGGGCGAATGAGCAGTTCTTC
>TRBJ2-5|TRBD2|TRBV7-2|NA
CASSLGTSGGEGETQYF
TGTGCCAGCAGCTTAGGGACTAGCGGGGGGGAGGGGGAGACCCAGTACTTC
>TRBJ1-1|NA|TRBV18|NA
CASSLQGRDTEAFF
TGTGCCAGCTCACTTCAGGGAAGGGACACTGAAGCTTTCTTT
>TRBJ2-3|NA|TRBV5-1|NA
CASSLARGTTDTQYF
TGCGCCAGCAGCTTGGCGAGGGGGACCACAGATACGCAGTATTTT
>TRBJ2-1|TRBD2|TRBV5-1|NA
CASSQLSGSSYNEQFF
TGCGCCAGCAGCCAGCTTAGCGGGAGCTCCTACAATGAGCAGTTCTTC
>TRBJ2-7|TRBD2|TRBV29-1|few
CSVGRFGAEQYF
TGCAGCGTCGGGAGGTTCGGGGCCGAGCAGTACTTC
>TRBJ1-1|NA|TRBV19|NA
CATRDTHTEAFF
TGTGCCACCCGGGACACTCACACTGAAGCTTTCTTT
>TRBJ1-1|NA|TRBV19|NA
CASRVHAEAFF
TGTGCCAGTAGGGTACATGCTGAAGCTTTCTTT
>TRBJ2-2|NA|TRBV10-3|NA
CAISESAGELFF
TGTGCCATCAGTGAGTCCGCCGGGGAGCTGTTTTTT
>TRBJ1-5|NA|TRBV7-6|few
CASSRQENQPQHF
TGTGCCAGCAGCCGACAAGAAAACCAGCCCCAGCATTTT
>TRBJ1-2|TRBD1|TRBV7-3|once
CASSFVGGGGYTF
TGTGCCAGCAGCTTTGTAGGGGGCGGAGGCTACACCTTC
>TRBJ2-2|TRBD2|TRBV5-1|few
CASSLVAGEAGELFF
TGCGCCAGCAGCTTGGTAGCGGGAGAGGCCGGGGAGCTGTTTTTT
>TRBJ1-2|NA|TRBV10-3|NA
CAVTRGNYGYTF
TGTGCCGTGACGCGGGGGAACTATGGCTACACCTTC
>TRBJ2-6|NA|TRBV19|NA
CASSSWSAGANVLTF
TGTGCCAGTAGTTCGTGGTCAGCTGGGGCCAACGTCCTGACTTTC
>TRBJ2-2|NA|TRBV7-8|once
CASSLASRGGVRLSGELFF
TGTGCCAGCAGCTTAGCGAGCCGGGGTGGGGTTCGTCTCTCCGGGGAGCTGTTTTTT
>TRBJ2-7|TRBD2|TRBV5-1|NA
CASSPSGGHSEQYF
TGCGCCAGCAGCCCCAGCGGGGGCCACAGCGAGCAGTACTTC
>TRBJ2-3|TRBD2|TRBV7-2|few
CASSQAGATDTQYF
TGTGCCAGCAGCCAAGCGGGGGCCACAGATACGCAGTATTTT
>TRBJ2-3|TRBD2|TRBV19|NA
CASSIGSGLTSGTDTQYF
TGTGCCAGTAGTATAGGAAGCGGATTGACTAGCGGGACAGATACGCAGTATTTT
>TRBJ2-7|NA|TRBV28|few
CASSLWESHEQYF
TGTGCCAGCAGTTTATGGGAGTCCCACGAGCAGTACTTC
>TRBJ1-5|NA|TRBV7-9|NA
CASSLGRTDQPQHF
TGTGCCAGCAGCTTAGGAAGGACAGATCAGCCCCAGCATTTT
>TRBJ1-4|TRBD1|TRBV19|NA
CASSTGQGYLDEKLFF
TGTGCCAGTAGTACGGGACAGGGGTATCTCGATGAAAAACTGTTTTTT
>TRBJ2-1|TRBD1|TRBV7-2|NA
CASSHRGLNNEQFF
TGTGCCAGCAGCCACAGGGGGTTGAACAATGAGCAGTTCTTC
>TRBJ1-1|TRBD1|TRBV18|NA
CASSLSGGNTEAFF
TGTGCCAGCTCACTCTCAGGGGGAAACACTGAAGCTTTCTTT
>TRBJ2-6|TRBD1|TRBV19|NA
CASSIVAGGPGANVLTF
TGTGCCAGTAGTATCGTGGCAGGGGGCCCTGGGGCCAACGTCCTGACTTTC
>TRBJ2-3|NA|TRBV27|NA
CASSDTFTDTQYF
TGTGCCAGCAGTGACACCTTCACAGATACGCAGTATTTT
>TRBJ2-3|NA|TRBV6-5|few
CASMASTDTQYF
TGTGCCAGCATGGCTAGCACAGATACGCAGTATTTT
>TRBJ2-7|NA|TRBV7-2|NA
CASSLGDFYEQYF
TGTGCCAGCAGCCTCGGGGACTTCTACGAGCAGTACTTC
>TRBJ1-1|NA|TRBV7-2|NA
CASSPTGHSGTEAFF
TGTGCCAGCAGCCCGACAGGTCACTCGGGCACTGAAGCTTTCTTT
>TRBJ1-1|TRBD1|TRBV7-2|NA
CASSPRQGLDTEAFF
TGTGCCAGCAGCCCACGACAGGGATTGGACACTGAAGCTTTCTTT
>TRBJ1-2|NA|TRBV5-1|once
CASSLDSYGYTF
TGCGCCAGCAGCTTGGACAGCTATGGCTACACCTTC
>TRBJ2-7|NA|TRBV11-1|NA
CASSYSGRDYEQYF
TGTGCCAGCAGCTATTCGGGGAGAGACTACGAGCAGTACTTC
>TRBJ2-1|TRBD2|TRBV2|once
CASRERTSGSINEQFF
TGTGCCAGCAGGGAAAGGACAAGCGGGAGTATCAATGAGCAGTTCTTC
>TRBJ2-1|TRBD2|TRBV7-2|NA
CASSQLGLAGNEQFF
TGTGCCAGCAGCCAATTGGGACTAGCGGGGAATGAGCAGTTCTTC
>TRBJ1-1|NA|TRBV28|NA
CAAAGRTTEAFF
TGTGCTGCAGCAGGGAGGACCACTGAAGCTTTCTTT
>TRBJ1-3|NA|TRBV6-1|NA
CASSRNTIYF
TGTGCCAGCAGCAGAAACACCATATATTTT
>TRBJ2-7|NA|TRBV7-6|NA
CASSLVQEGEQYF
TGTGCCAGCAGCTTAGTACAGGAGGGCGAGCAGTACTTC
>TRBJ1-1|NA|TRBV18|few
CASSLLDSRATEAFF
TGTGCCAGCTCACTACTGGACAGCCGGGCGACTGAAGCTTTCTTT
>TRBJ1-5|NA|TRBV27|NA
CASSLQGNQPQHF
TGTGCCAGCAGTTTACAGGGGAATCAGCCCCAGCATTTT
>TRBJ1-1|NA|TRBV7-3|NA
CASSLEEGTEAFF
TGTGCCAGCAGCTTAGAGGAAGGCACTGAAGCTTTCTTT
>TRBJ1-2|TRBD1|TRBV2|NA
CASRGTGVGGYTF
TGTGCCAGCAGGGGGACAGGGGTGGGTGGCTACACCTTC
>TRBJ2-1|TRBD2|TRBV4-2|NA
CASSQGIRAGGNNEQFF
TGTGCCAGCAGCCAGGGGATTAGAGCGGGGGGCAACAATGAGCAGTTCTTC
>TRBJ1-5|NA|TRBV7-2|NA
CASGGGGVYSNQPQHF
TGTGCCAGCGGGGGTGGAGGGGTTTATAGCAATCAGCCCCAGCATTTT
>TRBJ2-7|NA|TRBV19|NA
CASSPFQEGEQYF
TGTGCCAGTAGCCCATTCCAGGAAGGCGAGCAGTACTTC
>TRBJ2-7|TRBD1|TRBV15|NA
CATSRDVNRDRAYEQYF
TGTGCCACCAGCAGAGATGTAAACCGGGACAGGGCCTACGAGCAGTACTTC
>TRBJ2-6|NA|TRBV29-1|few
CSVESSGANVLTF
TGCAGCGTTGAGAGTTCTGGGGCCAACGTCCTGACTTTC
>TRBJ2-5|TRBD2|TRBV7-7|NA
CASSLGLAGGRETQYF
TGTGCCAGCAGCCTGGGACTAGCGGGAGGGCGGGAGACCCAGTACTTC
>TRBJ2-5|NA|TRBV7-3|NA
CASSITSQETQYF
TGTGCCAGCAGCATTACTAGCCAAGAGACCCAGTACTTC
>TRBJ2-1|NA|TRBV5-1|NA
CASSLDRRNNEQFF
TGCGCCAGCAGCTTAGATAGAAGAAACAATGAGCAGTTCTTC
>TRBJ1-4|TRBD1|TRBV5-4|NA
CASSPGQGSGEKLFF
TGTGCCAGCAGCCCGGGACAGGGATCGGGAGAAAAACTGTTTTTT
>TRBJ1-3|NA|TRBV7-8|once
CASSSAAMGQAKGRNTIYF
TGTGCCAGCAGCTCGGCCGCTATGGGGCAGGCCAAAGGAAGAAACACCATATATTTT
>TRBJ2-1|TRBD2|TRBV7-9|NA
CASSPRTSGSYNEQFF
TGTGCCAGCAGCCCCCGGACTAGCGGGAGCTACAATGAGCAGTTCTTC
>TRBJ2-7|TRBD1|TRBV5-4|NA
CASSLSQGDYEQYF
TGTGCCAGCAGCTTGAGCCAGGGGGACTACGAGCAGTACTTC
>TRBJ2-1|NA|TRBV27|NA
CASSSTQKGAYNEQFF
TGTGCCAGCAGTTCCACCCAGAAGGGGGCCTACAATGAGCAGTTCTTC
>TRBJ2-3|NA|TRBV6-6|few
CASSSPSGFLTDTQYF
TGTGCCAGCAGTTCCCCAAGCGGGTTCCTCACAGATACGCAGTATTTT